The source of this T cell receptor (beta chain) is a study of T cell responses to AZD1222 COVID-19 vaccine. Study overall: Combined were second doses at about 4 or about 12 weeks.

Assay: immunoSEQ multiplex PCR; the TCRdb copy retains only in-frame clones and omits some. The sample lists about 120,000 clones; approximately 90% were seen once. With respect to this clone: Its antigen is undetermined.

Study-wide findings and caveats: Seropositivity was recorded at baseline in only a handful of AZD1222 recipients.

The CDR3 contains 12 residues. Germline values: CDR1 LNHDA, CDR2 SQIVND (reference sequence). J gave up 8 bases and V 7 bases, and 2 bases lay outside the gene matches. This sequence joins TRBV19 and TRBJ1-6; 7 positions match TRBD1. This sequence originates from an adult in good health. The source material was peripheral blood, sampled on day 0 of AZD1222 vaccination. CDR3 sequence reads: CASNTGDSPLHF. The CDR3 DNA sequence: TGTGCCAGTAACACAGGGGATTCACCCCTCCACTTT.